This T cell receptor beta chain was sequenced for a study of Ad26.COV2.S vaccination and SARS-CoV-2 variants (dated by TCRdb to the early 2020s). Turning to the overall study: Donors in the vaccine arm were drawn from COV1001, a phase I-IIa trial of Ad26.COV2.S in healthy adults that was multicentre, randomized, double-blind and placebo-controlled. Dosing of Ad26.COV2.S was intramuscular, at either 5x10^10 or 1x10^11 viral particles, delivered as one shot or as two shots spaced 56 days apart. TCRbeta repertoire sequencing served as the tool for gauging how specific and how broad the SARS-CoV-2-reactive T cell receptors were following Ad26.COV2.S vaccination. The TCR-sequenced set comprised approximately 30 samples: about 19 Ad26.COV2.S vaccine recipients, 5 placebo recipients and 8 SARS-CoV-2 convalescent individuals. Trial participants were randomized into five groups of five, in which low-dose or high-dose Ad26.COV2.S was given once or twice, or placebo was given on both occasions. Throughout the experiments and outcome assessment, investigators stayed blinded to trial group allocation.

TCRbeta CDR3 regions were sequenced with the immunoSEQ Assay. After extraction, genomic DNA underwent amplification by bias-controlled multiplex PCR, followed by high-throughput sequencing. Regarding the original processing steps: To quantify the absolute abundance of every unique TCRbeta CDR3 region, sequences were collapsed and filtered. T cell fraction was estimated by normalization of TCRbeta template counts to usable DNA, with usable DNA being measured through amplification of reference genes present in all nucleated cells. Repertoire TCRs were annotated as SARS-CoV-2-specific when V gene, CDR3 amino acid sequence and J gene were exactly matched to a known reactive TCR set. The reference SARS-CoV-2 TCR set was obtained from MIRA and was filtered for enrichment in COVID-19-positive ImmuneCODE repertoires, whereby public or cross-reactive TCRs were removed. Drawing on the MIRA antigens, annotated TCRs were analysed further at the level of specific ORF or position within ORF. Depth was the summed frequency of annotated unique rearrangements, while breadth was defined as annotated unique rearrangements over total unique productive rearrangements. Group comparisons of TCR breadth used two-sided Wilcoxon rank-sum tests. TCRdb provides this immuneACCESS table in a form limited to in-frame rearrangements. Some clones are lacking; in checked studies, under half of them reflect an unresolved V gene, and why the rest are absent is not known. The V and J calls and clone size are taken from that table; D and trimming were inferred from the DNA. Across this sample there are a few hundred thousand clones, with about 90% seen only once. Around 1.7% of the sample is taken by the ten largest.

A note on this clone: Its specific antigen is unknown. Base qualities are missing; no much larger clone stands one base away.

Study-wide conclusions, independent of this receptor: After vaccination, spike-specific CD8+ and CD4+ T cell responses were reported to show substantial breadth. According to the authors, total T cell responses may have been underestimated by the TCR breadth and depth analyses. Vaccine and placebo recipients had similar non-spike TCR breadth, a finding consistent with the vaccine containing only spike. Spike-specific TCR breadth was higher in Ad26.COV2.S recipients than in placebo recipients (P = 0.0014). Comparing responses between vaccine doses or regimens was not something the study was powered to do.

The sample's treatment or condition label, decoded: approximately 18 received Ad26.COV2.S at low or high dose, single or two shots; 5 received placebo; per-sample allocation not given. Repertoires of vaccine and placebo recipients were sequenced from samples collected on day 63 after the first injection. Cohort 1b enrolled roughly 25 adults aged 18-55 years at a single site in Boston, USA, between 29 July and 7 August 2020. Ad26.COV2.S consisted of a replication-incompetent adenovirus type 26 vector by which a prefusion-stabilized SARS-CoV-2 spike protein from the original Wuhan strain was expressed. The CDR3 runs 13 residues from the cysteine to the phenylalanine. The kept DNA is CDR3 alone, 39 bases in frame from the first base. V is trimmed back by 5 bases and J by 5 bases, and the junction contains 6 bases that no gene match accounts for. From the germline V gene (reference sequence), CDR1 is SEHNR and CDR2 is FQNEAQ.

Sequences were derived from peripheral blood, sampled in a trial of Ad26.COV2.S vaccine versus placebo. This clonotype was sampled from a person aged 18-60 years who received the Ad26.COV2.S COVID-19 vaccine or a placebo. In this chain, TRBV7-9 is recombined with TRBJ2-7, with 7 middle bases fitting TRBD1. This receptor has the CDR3 CASSLGTVNEQYF. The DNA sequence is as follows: TGTGCCAGCAGCCTAGGGACAGTAAACGAGCAGTACTTC.